This section outlines one T cell receptor beta chain sequence together with its context. The antigen remains undetermined. Amplification used 60 Vbeta primers and 13 Jbeta primers. Only in-frame clones appear in the TCRdb table, and some are missing; sequencing was by immunoSEQ multiplex PCR. The sample has 100,000 to 150,000 clones, more than 8% seen once; the top ten hold about 5.5%. This CDR3 comprises 14 residues. Germline lookup yields CDR1 LNHDA and CDR2 SQIVND (reference sequence). V lost 3 bases and J lost 5; bases outside the gene matches: 6. This entry comes from a study of cytomegalovirus exposure and HLA in healthy donors. Findings and caveats of the study: Per a later analysis, about 18,000 TCR beta sequences showed association with HLA alleles at 0.05 false discovery rate. TCR beta sequences reportedly predicted the HLA-A and HLA-B alleles of most subjects accurately. The study flagged around 160 TCR beta chains as cytomegalovirus-associated. Rarity characterized most TCR sequences, yet some public TCRs appeared in many donors.

Specimen: PBMCs. This TCR was sampled from a man aged 40-55 years in good health and CMV-seronegative. The V and J genes are TRBV19 and TRBJ2-7; TRBD2 matches 8 bases. The CDR3 loop is CASSITGGGNEQYF. CDR3 coding DNA: TGTGCCAGTAGTATTACCGGGGGGGGGAACGAGCAGTACTTC.